The rows below give T cell receptor beta chains drawn from one sample of a study of cytomegalovirus exposure and HLA in healthy donors. TCRdb's copy holds only in-frame clones and misses some; the assay was immunoSEQ multiplex PCR. Among under 200,000 clones listed, approximately 80% were seen once. Sequencing was carried out using PBMCs. These receptors were taken from a woman aged 18 to 35 in good health and CMV-seronegative. Both conserved end residues are part of each CDR3. The D gene is left open where the match is weak. Some rows mark clone size as missing; the rest say once, few, many or name a class of expanded clone.

CDR3nt: TGTGCCAGCAGCGTCACAGGGAGTTTCTCTGAAGCTTTCTTT
CDR3aa: CASSVTGSFSEAFF
j_gene: TRBJ1-1
d_gene: NA
abundance: NA
len: 14
v_gene: TRBV7-9

CDR3nt: TGTGCCTGGAGGCCCGGACAAAGCTACGAGCAGTACTTC
CDR3aa: CAWRPGQSYEQYF
j_gene: TRBJ2-7
d_gene: NA
abundance: NA
len: 13
v_gene: TRBV30

CDR3nt: TGTGCCAGCACCTTATCACAGGGATCAAGCTCCTACAATGAGCAGTTCTTC
CDR3aa: CASTLSQGSSSYNEQFF
j_gene: TRBJ2-1
d_gene: NA
abundance: NA
len: 17
v_gene: TRBV9

CDR3nt: TGTGCCAGCAGGCCACAACAGGGGACTGAAGCTTTCTTT
CDR3aa: CASRPQQGTEAFF
j_gene: TRBJ1-1
d_gene: TRBD1
abundance: NA
len: 13
v_gene: TRBV27

CDR3nt: TGTGCCAGCAGCTCGACCTTTCGGGCTGAAGCTTTCTTT
CDR3aa: CASSSTFRAEAFF
j_gene: TRBJ1-1
d_gene: NA
abundance: NA
len: 13
v_gene: TRBV11-2

CDR3nt: TGTGCCAGCGGGACTAGCGGCACAGATACGCAGTATTTT
CDR3aa: CASGTSGTDTQYF
j_gene: TRBJ2-3
d_gene: TRBD2
abundance: NA
len: 13
v_gene: TRBV11-2

CDR3nt: TGTGCCAGCAGCTCGGACAGAGATGGCTACGAGCAGTACTTC
CDR3aa: CASSSDRDGYEQYF
j_gene: TRBJ2-7
d_gene: NA
abundance: NA
len: 14
v_gene: TRBV11-2

CDR3nt: TGTGCCAGCAAGGGCCTGGGGACAGCTAACTACGAGCAGTACTTC
CDR3aa: CASKGLGTANYEQYF
j_gene: TRBJ2-7
d_gene: TRBD1
abundance: NA
len: 15
v_gene: TRBV6-5

CDR3nt: TGCGCCAGCAGCTTTTTGCCAGACACAGATACGCAGTATTTT
CDR3aa: CASSFLPDTDTQYF
j_gene: TRBJ2-3
d_gene: NA
abundance: NA
len: 14
v_gene: TRBV5-1

CDR3nt: TGCGCCAGCAGCCATTTGGGACAGGGGGTTCAGCCCCAGCATTTT
CDR3aa: CASSHLGQGVQPQHF
j_gene: TRBJ1-5
d_gene: TRBD1
abundance: NA
len: 15
v_gene: TRBV4-1

CDR3nt: TGCGCCAGCAGCGCGGGACAGGGTGGGGGGAATGAGCAGTTCTTC
CDR3aa: CASSAGQGGGNEQFF
j_gene: TRBJ2-1
d_gene: TRBD1
abundance: NA
len: 15
v_gene: TRBV5-1

CDR3nt: TGTGCCAGCAGGTCCCAGGGGGCTAGGTATGGCTACACCTTC
CDR3aa: CASRSQGARYGYTF
j_gene: TRBJ1-2
d_gene: TRBD1
abundance: NA
len: 14
v_gene: TRBV5-4

CDR3nt: TGTGCCTGGGAAGGGAGTCAGGTCGCCGGGGAGCTGTTTTTT
CDR3aa: CAWEGSQVAGELFF
j_gene: TRBJ2-2
d_gene: NA
abundance: NA
len: 14
v_gene: TRBV30

CDR3nt: TGTGCCAGCAGCCAATCCCCGGACAAGAGGAACACTGAAGCTTTCTTT
CDR3aa: CASSQSPDKRNTEAFF
j_gene: TRBJ1-1
d_gene: NA
abundance: NA
len: 16
v_gene: TRBV16

CDR3nt: TGTGCCAGCAGTTTATTAAGGACAGGGCATACAGATACGCAGTATTTT
CDR3aa: CASSLLRTGHTDTQYF
j_gene: TRBJ2-3
d_gene: TRBD1
abundance: NA
len: 16
v_gene: TRBV28

CDR3nt: TGTGCCAGCAGCTCGCGACTAGCGGGAGATCCCACAGATACGCAGTATTTT
CDR3aa: CASSSRLAGDPTDTQYF
j_gene: TRBJ2-3
d_gene: TRBD2
abundance: NA
len: 17
v_gene: TRBV5-6

CDR3nt: TGCGCCAGCAGCCGGACAGGGGGGTTCACTGAAGCTTTCTTT
CDR3aa: CASSRTGGFTEAFF
j_gene: TRBJ1-1
d_gene: TRBD1
abundance: NA
len: 14
v_gene: TRBV5-1

CDR3nt: TGTGCCAGCAGCGCCGGCGGGGAGCTGTTTTTT
CDR3aa: CASSAGGELFF
j_gene: TRBJ2-2
d_gene: NA
abundance: NA
len: 11
v_gene: TRBV11-2

CDR3nt: TGCGCCAGCAGCGACAAAAAGGTGGATGGCTACACCTTC
CDR3aa: CASSDKKVDGYTF
j_gene: TRBJ1-2
d_gene: NA
abundance: NA
len: 13
v_gene: TRBV5-1

CDR3nt: TGTGCCAGCAGTGAAGCCCGGGTATACTATGGCTACACCTTC
CDR3aa: CASSEARVYYGYTF
j_gene: TRBJ1-2
d_gene: NA
abundance: NA
len: 14
v_gene: TRBV6-1

CDR3nt: TGTGCCAGCAGGAAAGCGGGAGGGCGTCTCACCGGGGAGCTGTTTTTT
CDR3aa: CASRKAGGRLTGELFF
j_gene: TRBJ2-2
d_gene: TRBD2
abundance: NA
len: 16
v_gene: TRBV2

CDR3nt: TGTGCCAGCAGTGAATTGTATGGCAGATATAGCAATCAGCCCCAGCATTTT
CDR3aa: CASSELYGRYSNQPQHF
j_gene: TRBJ1-5
d_gene: NA
abundance: NA
len: 17
v_gene: TRBV6-1

CDR3nt: TGTGCCAGCAGTCCTTTGGGAGGGACAGGGAACTACAATGAGCAGTTCTTC
CDR3aa: CASSPLGGTGNYNEQFF
j_gene: TRBJ2-1
d_gene: TRBD1
abundance: NA
len: 17
v_gene: TRBV27

CDR3nt: TGCGCCAGCAGCCAGATCGTCGTGGGAGTCACTGAAGCTTTCTTT
CDR3aa: CASSQIVVGVTEAFF
j_gene: TRBJ1-1
d_gene: NA
abundance: NA
len: 15
v_gene: TRBV4-1

CDR3nt: TGTGCCAGCAGCTGGGTGGGACTGTACAATGAGCAGTTCTTC
CDR3aa: CASSWVGLYNEQFF
j_gene: TRBJ2-1
d_gene: NA
abundance: few
len: 14
v_gene: TRBV11-2

CDR3nt: TGTGCCAGGACACGGACAGAGAACACTGAAGCTTTCTTT
CDR3aa: CARTRTENTEAFF
j_gene: TRBJ1-1
d_gene: NA
abundance: NA
len: 13
v_gene: TRBV2

CDR3nt: TGTGCCAGCAGCGTAGTTGGGACAGGATCCACCGGGGAGCTGTTTTTT
CDR3aa: CASSVVGTGSTGELFF
j_gene: TRBJ2-2
d_gene: TRBD1
abundance: NA
len: 16
v_gene: TRBV9

CDR3nt: TGCGCCAGCAGCTTGGCCACGCAGGGCACTGAAGCTTTCTTT
CDR3aa: CASSLATQGTEAFF
j_gene: TRBJ1-1
d_gene: NA
abundance: once
len: 14
v_gene: TRBV5-1

CDR3nt: TGTGCCAGCAGCGGATTCGGGACTAGCGGGACAAAAGCGCATTACAATGAGCAGTTCTTC
CDR3aa: CASSGFGTSGTKAHYNEQFF
j_gene: TRBJ2-1
d_gene: TRBD2
abundance: once
len: 20
v_gene: TRBV14

CDR3nt: TGTGCCAGCAGTCTGACGGCGGTAATGGAGCCCCAGCATTTT
CDR3aa: CASSLTAVMEPQHF
j_gene: TRBJ1-5
d_gene: NA
abundance: NA
len: 14
v_gene: TRBV28

CDR3nt: TGTGCCAGCAGTCCCGGTGGCTATGGCTACACCTTC
CDR3aa: CASSPGGYGYTF
j_gene: TRBJ1-2
d_gene: NA
abundance: NA
len: 12
v_gene: TRBV27

CDR3nt: TGTGCCAGCAGCTTGTGGGGGCAGGGGAAATACGAGCAGTACTTC
CDR3aa: CASSLWGQGKYEQYF
j_gene: TRBJ2-7
d_gene: NA
abundance: NA
len: 15
v_gene: TRBV5-4

CDR3nt: TGCGCCAGCAGCCAAGTGGGACAGGGTTACGAGCAGTACTTC
CDR3aa: CASSQVGQGYEQYF
j_gene: TRBJ2-7
d_gene: TRBD1
abundance: NA
len: 14
v_gene: TRBV4-1